This is a list of T cell receptor beta chains from one sample in a study of regulatory T cells in long-lasting Graves disease. MiXCR was run by TCRdb on the multiplex PCR reads, yielding one entry per CDR3 protein. The sample lists more than 350,000 distinct CDR3 sequences; over 20% were seen once. Material: peripheral blood mononuclear cells (PBMCs), obtained when the disease was refractory, from a patient treated with antithyroid drugs. The receptors stem from a female donor with Graves disease. Each CDR3 is given with its conserved first and last residue. D genes are given only for firm matches. Rows give clone size only sometimes, using once, few, many, or a class for an expanded clone.

CDR3aa: CASSLFETQYF
CDR3nt: TGTGCCAGCAGCTTATTTGAGACCCAGTACTTC
j_gene: TRBJ2-5
d_gene: NA
abundance: NA
v_gene: TRBV7-9

CDR3aa: CASSHGSVAYEQYF
CDR3nt: TGTGCCAGCAGCCACGGAAGCGTCGCCTACGAGCAGTACTTC
j_gene: TRBJ2-7
d_gene: NA
abundance: many
v_gene: TRBV3-1

CDR3aa: CASSVVNTEAFF
CDR3nt: TGTGCCAGCAGTGTGGTTAACACTGAAGCTTTCTTT
j_gene: TRBJ1-1
d_gene: NA
abundance: few
v_gene: TRBV6-1

CDR3aa: CVSRQYLFYEQYF
CDR3nt: TGTGTAAGTCGACAGTACCTCTTTTACGAGCAGTACTTC
j_gene: TRBJ2-7
d_gene: NA
abundance: NA
v_gene: TRBV10-3

CDR3aa: CATSTGGSGANVLTF
CDR3nt: TGTGCCACCAGCACAGGGGGCTCTGGGGCCAACGTCCTGACTTTC
j_gene: TRBJ2-6
d_gene: TRBD1
abundance: few
v_gene: TRBV15

CDR3aa: CSAEAGQGTHEQYF
CDR3nt: TGCAGTGCCGAGGCGGGACAGGGTACCCACGAGCAGTACTTC
j_gene: TRBJ2-7
d_gene: TRBD1
abundance: NA
v_gene: TRBV20-1

CDR3aa: CASTDVAKNIQYF
CDR3nt: TGTGCCAGCACCGATGTAGCCAAAAACATTCAGTACTTC
j_gene: TRBJ2-4
d_gene: NA
abundance: many
v_gene: TRBV6-2/TRBV6-3

CDR3aa: CASHWTGSITIYF
CDR3nt: TGTGCCAGTCACTGGACAGGGTCTATCACCATATATTTT
j_gene: TRBJ1-3
d_gene: TRBD1
abundance: NA
v_gene: TRBV12-3/TRBV12-4

CDR3aa: CASSGEGIGQPQHF
CDR3nt: TGTGCCAGCAGTGGGGAGGGGATAGGACAGCCCCAGCATTTT
j_gene: TRBJ1-5
d_gene: NA
abundance: many
v_gene: TRBV2

CDR3aa: CASSQDPPDGSNQPQHF
CDR3nt: TGTGCCAGCAGCCAAGACCCCCCGGACGGAAGCAATCAGCCCCAGCATTTT
j_gene: TRBJ1-5
d_gene: NA
abundance: few
v_gene: TRBV14

CDR3aa: CASSYSLAGGDEQYF
CDR3nt: TGTGCCAGCAGTTACTCGCTAGCGGGAGGGGACGAGCAGTACTTC
j_gene: TRBJ2-7
d_gene: TRBD2
abundance: many
v_gene: TRBV6-5

CDR3aa: CASRPGQGANTGELFF
CDR3nt: TGTGCCAGCAGACCGGGACAGGGGGCGAACACCGGGGAGCTGTTTTTT
j_gene: TRBJ2-2
d_gene: TRBD1
abundance: NA
v_gene: TRBV28

CDR3aa: CASSPDRVNEQFF
CDR3nt: TGTGCCAGCAGCCCGGACAGGGTCAATGAGCAGTTCTTC
j_gene: TRBJ2-1
d_gene: TRBD1
abundance: NA
v_gene: TRBV3-1

CDR3aa: CASSLGGTSVNEQFF
CDR3nt: TGTGCCAGCAGCTTAGGAGGGACTAGCGTGAATGAGCAGTTCTTC
j_gene: TRBJ2-1
d_gene: TRBD2
abundance: many
v_gene: TRBV11-2

CDR3aa: CASSESAGAGYF
CDR3nt: TGTGCCAGCAGTGAGTCAGCGGGGGCGGGGTACTTC
j_gene: TRBJ2-5
d_gene: TRBD2
abundance: many
v_gene: TRBV2

CDR3aa: CASNPQGPQETQYF
CDR3nt: TGTGCCAGCAATCCACAGGGACCTCAAGAGACCCAGTACTTC
j_gene: TRBJ2-5
d_gene: NA
abundance: many
v_gene: TRBV6-1

CDR3aa: CAGLQGNTEAFF
CDR3nt: TGTGCCGGCTTACAGGGGAACACTGAAGCTTTCTTT
j_gene: TRBJ1-1
d_gene: NA
abundance: few
v_gene: TRBV30

CDR3aa: CSAREAKWGYF
CDR3nt: TGCAGTGCTAGAGAGGCCAAATGGGGGTACTTC
j_gene: TRBJ2-7
d_gene: NA
abundance: NA
v_gene: TRBV20-1

CDR3aa: CASSYSGQHLASEQYF
CDR3nt: TGTGCCAGCAGTTACTCAGGACAGCATCTCGCCAGCGAGCAGTACTTC
j_gene: TRBJ2-7
d_gene: NA
abundance: many
v_gene: TRBV6-5

CDR3aa: CASSPGGTGAFF
CDR3nt: TGTGCCAGCAGCCCGGGAGGGACGGGAGCTTTCTTT
j_gene: TRBJ1-1
d_gene: NA
abundance: many
v_gene: TRBV12-3/TRBV12-4

CDR3aa: CASSGQGEQETQYF
CDR3nt: TGTGCCAGCAGTGGACAGGGGGAACAAGAGACCCAGTACTTC
j_gene: TRBJ2-5
d_gene: TRBD1
abundance: many
v_gene: TRBV28

CDR3aa: CSVGEGVSSGELFF
CDR3nt: TGCAGCGTTGGGGAGGGAGTGAGCTCCGGGGAGCTGTTTTTT
j_gene: TRBJ2-2
d_gene: TRBD2
abundance: many
v_gene: TRBV29-1

CDR3aa: CASSLVAGGRETQYF
CDR3nt: TGTGCCAGCAGTTTAGTGGCAGGGGGACGGGAGACCCAGTACTTC
j_gene: TRBJ2-5
d_gene: TRBD1
abundance: many
v_gene: TRBV28

CDR3aa: CASSLTLTGSEAFF
CDR3nt: TGTGCCAGCAGCTTAACGTTAACGGGGAGTGAAGCTTTCTTT
j_gene: TRBJ1-1
d_gene: NA
abundance: few
v_gene: TRBV7-3

CDR3aa: CASRGGAFYEQYF
CDR3nt: TGTGCCAGCAGGGGGGGGGCTTTCTACGAGCAGTACTTC
j_gene: TRBJ2-7
d_gene: NA
abundance: NA
v_gene: TRBV2

CDR3aa: CASSVQAGSQETQYF
CDR3nt: TGTGCCAGCAGCGTACAAGCGGGCAGCCAAGAGACCCAGTACTTC
j_gene: TRBJ2-5
d_gene: NA
abundance: few
v_gene: TRBV9

CDR3aa: CASSLGQAQFYNEQFF
CDR3nt: TGTGCCAGCAGCTTAGGACAGGCGCAATTCTACAATGAGCAGTTCTTC
j_gene: TRBJ2-1
d_gene: NA
abundance: NA
v_gene: TRBV7-8

CDR3aa: CASSEQVNTEAFF
CDR3nt: TGTGCCAGCAGTGAACAAGTGAACACTGAAGCTTTCTTT
j_gene: TRBJ1-1
d_gene: NA
abundance: NA
v_gene: TRBV25-1

CDR3aa: CASSQEIGWGETQYF
CDR3nt: TGTGCCAGCAGCCAAGAGATTGGTTGGGGAGAGACCCAGTACTTC
j_gene: TRBJ2-5
d_gene: NA
abundance: many
v_gene: TRBV3-1

CDR3aa: CASSLGTVQLFF
CDR3nt: TGTGCCAGCAGCTTAGGGACAGTGCAGCTGTTTTTT
j_gene: TRBJ2-2
d_gene: NA
abundance: NA
v_gene: TRBV11-2

CDR3aa: CASTAYDWGQGGTEAFF
CDR3nt: TGTGCCAGCACGGCCTACGATTGGGGACAGGGAGGCACTGAAGCTTTCTTT
j_gene: TRBJ1-1
d_gene: TRBD1
abundance: many
v_gene: TRBV2

CDR3aa: CASSPPRGTDTQYF
CDR3nt: TGTGCCAGCAGTCCTCCTCGGGGCACAGATACGCAGTATTTT
j_gene: TRBJ2-3
d_gene: NA
abundance: few
v_gene: TRBV28

CDR3aa: CASSQEPPGVPYEQYF
CDR3nt: TGTGCCAGCAGCCAAGAACCGCCAGGGGTGCCCTACGAGCAGTACTTC
j_gene: TRBJ2-7
d_gene: NA
abundance: many
v_gene: TRBV3-1

CDR3aa: CASRKQGTNTEAFF
CDR3nt: TGTGCCAGCAGAAAACAGGGGACGAACACTGAAGCTTTCTTT
j_gene: TRBJ1-1
d_gene: TRBD1
abundance: many
v_gene: TRBV6-1

CDR3aa: CAWSRTGETEAFF
CDR3nt: TGTGCCTGGAGTCGGACAGGGGAAACTGAAGCTTTCTTT
j_gene: TRBJ1-1
d_gene: TRBD1
abundance: few
v_gene: TRBV30

CDR3aa: CASSSTELTGTGIGQDQTVGYF
CDR3nt: TGTGCCAGCAGCTCTACCGAACTAACCGGGACAGGGATTGGGCAGGACCAGACGGTGGGGTACTTC
j_gene: TRBJ2-7
d_gene: TRBD1
abundance: NA
v_gene: TRBV7-9

CDR3aa: CASSIGQVSDTQYF
CDR3nt: TGCGCCAGCAGCATTGGACAGGTTTCAGATACGCAGTATTTT
j_gene: TRBJ2-3
d_gene: TRBD1
abundance: few
v_gene: TRBV5-1

CDR3aa: CASKVAGATHEQYF
CDR3nt: TGTGCCAGCAAGGTAGCGGGAGCCACCCACGAGCAGTACTTC
j_gene: TRBJ2-7
d_gene: TRBD2
abundance: many
v_gene: TRBV6-1

CDR3aa: CASGRVNYEQYF
CDR3nt: TGTGCCAGCGGAAGGGTAAACTACGAGCAGTACTTC
j_gene: TRBJ2-7
d_gene: NA
abundance: few
v_gene: TRBV6-1

CDR3aa: CASSLEGAQNIQYF
CDR3nt: TGCGCCAGCAGCTTGGAGGGGGCCCAAAACATTCAGTACTTC
j_gene: TRBJ2-4
d_gene: TRBD1
abundance: few
v_gene: TRBV5-1

CDR3aa: CSVWTGYGYAF
CDR3nt: TGCAGCGTTTGGACGGGATATGGCTACGCCTTC
j_gene: TRBJ1-2
d_gene: NA
abundance: few
v_gene: TRBV29-1

CDR3aa: CSVDLGQGFYEQYF
CDR3nt: TGCAGCGTTGACTTGGGTCAGGGATTCTACGAGCAGTACTTC
j_gene: TRBJ2-7
d_gene: NA
abundance: many
v_gene: TRBV29-1

CDR3aa: CASNPVGAGEQFF
CDR3nt: TGTGCCAGCAACCCGGTTGGAGCTGGTGAGCAGTTCTTC
j_gene: TRBJ2-1
d_gene: NA
abundance: many
v_gene: TRBV11-2

CDR3aa: CASGLWGTSMETQYF
CDR3nt: TGTGCCAGCGGACTTTGGGGGACTAGCATGGAGACCCAGTACTTC
j_gene: TRBJ2-5
d_gene: TRBD2
abundance: NA
v_gene: TRBV11-2

CDR3aa: CASTLTGERAYEQYF
CDR3nt: TGTGCCAGCACCCTAACAGGGGAAAGAGCCTACGAGCAGTACTTC
j_gene: TRBJ2-7
d_gene: TRBD1
abundance: many
v_gene: TRBV28

CDR3aa: CASSLWGYYNSPLHF
CDR3nt: TGTGCCAGCAGCTTATGGGGATATTATAATTCACCCCTCCACTTT
j_gene: TRBJ1-6
d_gene: NA
abundance: many
v_gene: TRBV11-2

CDR3aa: CASSLEVYNEQFF
CDR3nt: TGTGCCAGCAGCCTTGAGGTCTACAATGAGCAGTTCTTC
j_gene: TRBJ2-1
d_gene: NA
abundance: NA
v_gene: TRBV7-8

CDR3aa: CASSLHGADGKEQYF
CDR3nt: TGTGCCAGCAGCCTACATGGGGCAGACGGGAAGGAGCAGTACTTC
j_gene: TRBJ2-7
d_gene: NA
abundance: few
v_gene: TRBV7-2

CDR3aa: CSAVAGGLNEQFF
CDR3nt: TGCAGTGCCGTAGCGGGAGGGTTAAATGAGCAGTTCTTC
j_gene: TRBJ2-1
d_gene: TRBD2
abundance: NA
v_gene: TRBV20-1

CDR3aa: CASSLAQGTNTGELFF
CDR3nt: TGCGCCAGCAGCTTGGCCCAGGGAACGAACACCGGGGAGCTGTTTTTT
j_gene: TRBJ2-2
d_gene: NA
abundance: many
v_gene: TRBV5-1

CDR3aa: CASRPGPSYEQYF
CDR3nt: TGTGCCAGCAGGCCGGGGCCATCCTACGAGCAGTACTTC
j_gene: TRBJ2-7
d_gene: NA
abundance: many
v_gene: TRBV2

CDR3aa: CASSPPLLAGQTNEQFF
CDR3nt: TGTGCCAGCAGTCCACCCCTTTTAGCGGGGCAAACCAATGAGCAGTTCTTC
j_gene: TRBJ2-1
d_gene: TRBD2
abundance: NA
v_gene: TRBV28

CDR3aa: CASSTMQYTGELFF
CDR3nt: TGTGCCAGCAGTACCATGCAATATACCGGGGAGCTGTTTTTT
j_gene: TRBJ2-2
d_gene: NA
abundance: many
v_gene: TRBV6-1